The 27 T cell receptor beta chains below all came from one sample that was sequenced in a study of CD8 T cells in Susac syndrome. RNA amounts of 0.5 to 1 ug underwent reverse transcription with random hexamers. TCRdb re-derived calls from the immunoSEQ multiplex PCR reads in MiXCR, one entry per CDR3 protein. This sample carries hundreds of thousands of distinct CDR3 sequences, roughly 85% of them seen once, and the ten largest clones take about 0.12%. What was sequenced was CD8+ T cells from PBMCs. Receptors were obtained from a human donor with multiple sclerosis.

The chain recombines TRBV2 with TRBJ2-7, with 7 bases matching TRBD1. CDR3 length: 13 amino acids. Germline loops: CDR1 SNHLY, CDR2 FYNNEI. V was clipped by 7 bases and J by 0 bases; unmatched bases: 3. The CDR3 DNA is TGTGCCAGCACGGGACAGATCTCCTACGAGCAGTACTTC. Residues: CASTGQISYEQYF. The full variable domain, its missing parts supplied by reference TRBV2 and TRBJ2-7, is EPEVTQTPSHQVTQMGQEVILRCVPISNHLYFYWYRQILGQKVEFLVSFYNNEISEKSEIFDDQFSVERPDGSNFTLKIRSTKLEDSAMYFCASTGQISYEQYFGPGTRLTVT.

The gene calls are TRBV7-9 and TRBJ1-1; no firm D call. Looked up from germline, CDR1 is SEHNR and CDR2 is FQNEAQ (reference sequence). Trimming left V 3 bases short and J 0 bases short, with 17 bases between. The CDR3 loop spans 17 amino acids. The CDR3 loop reads CASSFNTRVGLNTEAFF. CDR3 in DNA: TGTGCCAGCAGCTTCAATACTAGGGTAGGATTGAACACTGAAGCTTTCTTT.

Written as DNA, the CDR3 is TGTGCCAGCAGTGAATGGGCTAGCGGGAGGGGAGAGACCCAGTACTTC. Translating it yields CASSEWASGRGETQYF. V is TRBV2 and J is TRBJ2-5, with TRBD2 matching 12 bases. CDR3 length: 16 amino acids. Trimming removed 2 bases from V and 4 bases from J; junction bases left unmatched: 5. Germline V gene sequence: CDR1 SNHLY, CDR2 FYNNEI.

Only a few counts were recorded for this clonotype. The chain uses TRBV20-1 and TRBJ2-7; 9 nucleotides align to TRBD1. Germline V CDR1 and CDR2: DFQATT, SNEGSKA (reference sequence). V lost 1 base, J lost 4 bases, and 2 bases stayed unmatched. The CDR3 length is 13 residues. CDR3 DNA sequence: TGCAGTGCTAGAGGGGACAGGGAATACGAGCAGTACTTC. Translating it yields CSARGDREYEQYF.

The genes are TRBV2 and TRBJ2-5, with D possibly TRBD2 on 5 matching bases. CDR1 SNHLY and CDR2 FYNNEI come from the germline V gene. The CDR3 runs to 14 residues. V was pared by 7 bases and J by 1 base, with 13 bases between. CDR3 coding DNA: TGTGCCAGCACACCCGGGGATTCCCAAGAGACCCAGTACTTC. Protein: CASTPGDSQETQYF.

V and J are TRBV4-1 and TRBJ1-2; TRBD1 might be the D (5 bases). Trimming cost V 1 base and J 4 bases, with 13 bases left between them. The CDR3 length is 15 residues. The germline V gene encodes CDR1 MGHRA and CDR2 YSYEKL. CDR3 bases: TGCGCCAGCAGCCAAGCGGACATTGGAGGCTATGGCTACACCTTC. It encodes CASSQADIGGYGYTF.

The CDR3: CASRDRGGTEAFF. Written as DNA, the CDR3 is TGTGCCAGCCGGGACAGGGGGGGCACTGAAGCTTTCTTT. V gene TRBV19 combines with J gene TRBJ1-1; TRBD1 matches 11 bases. Germline V gene sequence: CDR1 LNHDA, CDR2 SQIVND (reference sequence). The junction had 4 bases not matched to a gene; V was cut back by 9 bases and J by 4 bases. The CDR3 spans 13 residues.

V and J are TRBV6-1 and TRBJ2-5; tentatively, D is TRBD2 (7 bases). This CDR3 has 16 residues. Trimming pared 2 bases from V and 1 base from J, leaving 14 bases between. Germline values: CDR1 MNHNS, CDR2 SASEGT. The chain's CDR3 is CASSERLAGAQETQYF. The CDR3, as DNA: TGTGCCAGCAGTGAACGGTTGGCGGGGGCCCAAGAGACCCAGTACTTC.

The chain carries TRBV20-1 and TRBJ2-1; D is unresolved. This CDR3 has 15 residues. With 5 bases removed from V and 0 bases from J, the gap between germline ends came to 14 bases. The germline V gene has CDR1 DFQATT and CDR2 SNEGSKA (reference sequence). The CDR3 here is CSAPPIDFSYNEQFF. The DNA for the CDR3 is TGCAGTGCTCCCCCTATCGACTTCTCCTACAATGAGCAGTTCTTC.

The genes are TRBV6-5 and TRBJ1-2; D not certain. The CDR3 contains 13 residues. V was shortened by 4 bases and J by 8 bases, with 14 bases between the two germline ends. Germline lookup yields CDR1 MNHEY and CDR2 SVGAGI. As DNA, the CDR3 is TGTGCCAGCAGTTGGGGTCGGGCAGTCGGCTACACCTTC. Translated, it gives CASSWGRAVGYTF.

The rearrangement uses TRBV20-1 and TRBJ2-1; perhaps TRBD2 as D (6 bases). Trimming removed 6 bases from V and 4 bases from J, with 19 bases in between. CDR1 and CDR2 from the germline V gene are DFQATT and SNEGSKA (reference sequence). CDR3 length: 15 amino acids. CDR3 region: CSAVLQDYEYNEQFF. DNA of the CDR3: TGCAGTGCGGTCCTCCAGGACTACGAATACAATGAGCAGTTCTTC.

This clonotype showed up just once. The chain uses TRBV5-4 and TRBJ2-7, with unresolved D. V was trimmed by 5 bases and J by 3 bases, leaving 18 bases between them. The germline V gene has CDR1 SGHNT and CDR2 YYREEE (reference sequence). There are 15 residues in the CDR3. The CDR3 reads CASSPLGGSNYEQYF. CDR3 in DNA: TGTGCCAGCAGTCCTCTTGGTGGCAGTAACTACGAGCAGTACTTC.

The V call is TRBV10-2, the J call TRBJ2-7; 9 nucleotides match TRBD2. This CDR3 spans 16 amino acids. Per germline, CDR1 WSHSY and CDR2 SAAADI. V gave up 0 bases and J gave up 2 bases; unmatched junction bases: 5. The CDR3: CASSESTSGHTYEQYF. The DNA for the CDR3 is TGCGCCAGCAGTGAGTCAACTAGCGGGCACACCTACGAGCAGTACTTC.

The chain's CDR3 is CASSIWASGGDYNEQFF. The CDR3 bases are TGTGCCAGTAGTATATGGGCTAGCGGGGGGGACTACAATGAGCAGTTCTTC. The chain carries TRBV19 and TRBJ2-1; 12 bases align to TRBD2. This CDR3 spans 17 amino acids. Per germline, CDR1 LNHDA and CDR2 SQIVND (reference sequence). With V trimmed by 2 bases and J by 3 bases, 5 bases remained unmatched.

The rearrangement uses TRBV13 and TRBJ1-1; D gene ambiguous. Germline V gives CDR1 PRHDT, CDR2 FYEKMQ (reference sequence). The CDR3 is 12 amino acids. V was trimmed by 10 bases and J by 1 base, leaving 10 bases between them. The CDR3 sequence is CAIEGGNTEAFF. The CDR3 DNA is TGTGCCATCGAGGGCGGGAACACTGAAGCTTTCTTT.

The chain carries TRBV19 and TRBJ1-1, with D perhaps TRBD1 (6 bases). Germline CDR1 reads LNHDA; CDR2 reads SQIVND (reference sequence). Trimming pared 6 bases from V and 4 bases from J, leaving 15 bases between. The CDR3 is 14 residues long. DNA of the CDR3: TGTGCCAGTAGGTTCCGGGACAAGGGCACTGAAGCTTTCTTT. Translation gives CASRFRDKGTEAFF.

The rearrangement joins TRBV20-1 to TRBJ2-1; D may be TRBD1 or TRBD2 (5 bases each). The CDR3 is made up of 17 amino acids. CDR1 is DFQATT, CDR2 SNEGSKA, per germline (reference sequence). V gave up 6 bases and J gave up 3 bases, with 24 bases separating them. The CDR3 bases are TGCAGTGCCCCCACGGGGCTGGACGATAATGTCTACAATGAGCAGTTCTTC. Translation gives CSAPTGLDDNVYNEQFF.

This clonotype showed up just a few times. J is TRBJ2-1 and V is TRBV6-5, with 7 bases that match TRBD2. CDR1 and CDR2 (germline): MNHEY, SVGAGI. After removal of 3 bases from V and 4 bases from J, the junction contained 6 bases not matched to a gene. CDR3 length: 15 amino acids. The CDR3 is CASSYGAGSYNEQFF. CDR3 coding DNA: TGTGCCAGCAGTTATGGAGCGGGGAGTTACAATGAGCAGTTCTTC.

The chain employs TRBV7-9 and TRBJ2-7, with D maybe TRBD1 (5 bases). The V end was cut by 3 bases, the J end by 2 bases, with 14 bases between. The CDR3 loop spans 15 amino acids. CDR1 SEHNR and CDR2 FQNEAQ come from the germline V gene (reference sequence). Here the CDR3 reads CASSFRQGSTYEQYF. The CDR3 DNA reads TGTGCCAGCAGCTTTCGTCAGGGTTCAACCTACGAGCAGTACTTC.

CDR3 nucleotide sequence: TGCGCCAGCAGCCCTGGAAACACGGGAAGGGCCAATGAGCAGTTCTTC. It translates to CASSPGNTGRANEQFF. The chain is built from TRBV5-1 and TRBJ2-1; D possibly corresponds to TRBD2 (5 bases). This CDR3 region has 16 residues. The germline gives CDR1 SGHRS, CDR2 YFSETQ. The ends were cut back, 4 bases at V and 6 bases at J, with 20 bases in the middle. Filled out from reference TRBV5-1 and TRBJ2-1, the complete variable domain reads KAGVTQTPRYLIKTRGQQVTLSCSPISGHRSVSWYQQTPGQGLQFLFEYFSETQRNKGNFPGRFSGRQFSNSRSEMNVSTLELGDSALYLCASSPGNTGRANEQFFGPGTRLTVL.

The gene calls are TRBV12-3 or TRBV12-4 and TRBJ1-5, with 9 nucleotides matching TRBD1. This CDR3 contains 17 residues. Trimming cost V 5 bases and J 5 bases; bases outside gene matches: 13. The CDR3 spells CASSPGTGPLPYQPQHF. The CDR3 nucleotides are TGTGCCAGCAGTCCGGGGACAGGGCCACTTCCCTATCAGCCCCAGCATTTT.

The rearrangement links TRBV29-1 to TRBJ2-3; no firm D call. Germline V lookup: CDR1 SQVTM, CDR2 ANQGSEA. CDR3 length: 15 residues. V lost 3 bases to trimming and J lost 1 base, with 14 bases between them. CDR3 DNA sequence: TGCAGCGTTGATGGGTTAGAGTCGGGCACAGATACGCAGTATTTT. As protein: CSVDGLESGTDTQYF.

This rearrangement joins TRBV12-3 or TRBV12-4 to TRBJ2-1; 7 bases match TRBD2. This CDR3 region has 14 residues. V lost 3 bases and J lost 12; bases outside the gene matches: 11. In DNA, the CDR3 is TGTGCCAGCAGTTTTTTAGGACTAGAGGGAGTGCAGTTCTTC. Protein sequence: CASSFLGLEGVQFF.

The chain is built from TRBV27 and TRBJ2-5, with 12 bases aligning to TRBD2. The CDR3 extends over 15 amino acids. The V gene end was trimmed by 4 bases and the J gene end by 2 bases; junction bases not matched to a gene: 2. Germline V gene sequence: CDR1 MNHEY, CDR2 SMNVEV (reference sequence). The CDR3 coding sequence is TGTGCCAGCAGTTGGACTAGCGGGGCTCAAGAGACCCAGTACTTC. Translating gives CASSWTSGAQETQYF.

The chain carries TRBV12-3 or TRBV12-4 and TRBJ1-1; D ambiguous. V was pared by 5 bases and J by 6 bases, with 10 bases between. CDR3 length: 12 amino acids. The CDR3 here is CASSDGGPEAFF. CDR3 bases: TGTGCCAGCAGTGACGGAGGCCCTGAAGCTTTCTTT.

V and J are TRBV20-1 and TRBJ2-7; D gene unclear. V was pared by 0 bases and J by 7 bases, with 16 bases between. The CDR3 is made up of 14 amino acids. The germline V gene has CDR1 DFQATT and CDR2 SNEGSKA (reference sequence). This CDR3 is CSARDLGRVGEQYF. CDR3 bases: TGCAGTGCTAGAGATCTAGGGCGTGTTGGGGAGCAGTACTTC.

This clonotype occurred once. The V gene is TRBV13, the J gene TRBJ1-1; a possible D gene is TRBD1 (5 bases). The length of the CDR3 is 14 residues. V gave up 6 bases and J gave up 3 bases, with 14 bases separating them. Per germline, CDR1 PRHDT and CDR2 FYEKMQ (reference sequence). The CDR3 nucleotides read TGTGCCAGCAGGCGGAGGGGTGCGGACACTGAAGCTTTCTTT. It yields the protein CASRRRGADTEAFF.